This section outlines one T cell receptor (beta chain) sequence together with its context. Its antigen is unknown. Germline CDR1 WSHSY, CDR2 SAAADI. The CDR3 has 12 residues. Trimming stripped 3 bases from V and 6 bases from J, with 8 bases between. Measured with immunoSEQ multiplex PCR; TCRdb has only the in-frame clones, and not every one. Of some 180,000 clones detected, roughly nine tenths appear once; the ten largest clones hold around 0.99%. The sample comes from a study of T cell responses to AZD1222 COVID-19 vaccine. Overall study results and limits: Spike-specific TCR breadth and depth both grew after two AZD1222 doses. Scientists sampled the repertoires only once the peak T cell response had passed.

This sample comprised peripheral blood, obtained 28 days after the second AZD1222 dose. This TCR was recovered from an adult who received the AZD1222 COVID-19 vaccine. The V call is TRBV10-2, the J call TRBJ1-2; D remains unclear. The CDR3 is CASSDAADGYTF. CDR3 sequence (DNA): TGCGCCAGCAGTGATGCCGCGGATGGCTACACCTTC.